Shown below are 12 T cell receptor beta chains from a single sample sequenced in a study of cytomegalovirus exposure and HLA in healthy donors. The PCR was carried out with 60 Vbeta primers and 13 Jbeta primers. The assay was immunoSEQ multiplex PCR, and TCRdb's table has in-frame clones only and misses some. The sample carries roughly 100,000 clones, about 69% recorded once. The sample taken for sequencing was PBMCs. The source of these receptors is a human donor in good health.

This clone was observed a few times. CDR3 sequence (DNA): TGTGCCAGCAGCCTCAGGACTAGCGGGACCCTCTACGAGCAGTACTTC. Its translation is CASSLRTSGTLYEQYF. The chain joins TRBV6-6 to TRBJ2-7, with 12 bases aligning to TRBD2. Germline V gene sequence: CDR1 MNHNY, CDR2 SVGAGI (reference sequence). This CDR3 is built from 16 residues. Unmatched junction bases numbered 9, after V lost 6 bases and J lost 3 bases.

The V call is TRBV4-1, the J call TRBJ1-5; D call uncertain. Germline assignment: CDR1 MGHRA and CDR2 YSYEKL. V gave up 5 bases and J gave up 4 bases, with 9 bases separating them. This CDR3 comprises 13 residues. CDR3 in amino acids: CASSFGPNQPQHF. The CDR3 coding sequence is TGCGCCAGCAGCTTCGGTCCTAATCAGCCCCAGCATTTT.

J is TRBJ1-5 and V is TRBV19, with no clear D. The V and J ends lost 7 bases and 5 bases respectively, with 9 bases between them. There are 12 residues in the CDR3. Germline V gene sequence: CDR1 LNHDA, CDR2 SQIVND (reference sequence). The CDR3 here is CASNRWDQPQHF. Written as DNA, the CDR3 is TGTGCCAGTAACAGATGGGATCAGCCCCAGCATTTT.

The rearrangement joins TRBV6-1 to TRBJ2-1; TRBD2 might be the D (5 bases). The CDR3 runs 12 residues. Deletions cut 7 bases from V and 8 bases from J, with 12 bases between. Germline V gives CDR1 MNHNS, CDR2 SASEGT. The CDR3 protein is CASKRPGDEQFF. DNA for the CDR3: TGTGCCAGCAAAAGGCCCGGGGATGAGCAGTTCTTC.

The V gene is TRBV6-5, the J gene TRBJ1-5, with 7 bases matching TRBD1. Germline V CDR1 and CDR2: MNHEY, SVGAGI. The CDR3 has 15 residues. The V segment lost 8 bases and the J segment 1 base; nucleotides outside the gene matches: 8. The CDR3 loop is CASAAQGGSNQPQHF. CDR3 DNA: TGTGCCAGCGCCGCTCAGGGGGGAAGCAATCAGCCCCAGCATTTT.

This chain uses TRBV27 with TRBJ2-7; TRBD2 aligns across 13 bases. This CDR3 is built from 14 residues. J was trimmed by 3 bases and V by 8 bases; bases with no gene match: 4. Germline CDR1 and CDR2: MNHEY and SMNVEV (reference sequence). CDR3 region: CASHGTSGIYEQYF. Written as DNA, the CDR3 is TGTGCCAGCCACGGGACTAGCGGGATCTACGAGCAGTACTTC.

V gene TRBV29-1 combines with J gene TRBJ1-2; possible D gene TRBD1, 6 bases. Germline V gene sequence: CDR1 SQVTM, CDR2 ANQGSEA. The CDR3 runs to 13 residues. The V end was cut by 6 bases, the J end by 8 bases, with 19 bases between. The CDR3 sequence: CSVEQGRVSGYTF. The CDR3 DNA sequence: TGCAGCGTCGAACAGGGCAGGGTAAGCGGCTACACCTTC.

V usage is TRBV7-9 and J usage is TRBJ2-5; 8 nucleotides match TRBD1. Germline V CDR1 and CDR2: SEHNR, FQNEAQ (reference sequence). The CDR3 consists of 15 residues. The ends lost 5 bases at V and 5 bases at J; junction bases unmatched: 10. CDR3 nucleotides: TGTGCCAGCAGCCCTTTAGACAGGGGATGGGAGACCCAGTACTTC. Translated: CASSPLDRGWETQYF. The full variable domain, with the rest looked up from reference TRBV7-9 and TRBJ2-5, is DTGVSQNPRHKITKRGQNVTFRCDPISEHNRLYWYRQTLGQGPEFLTYFQNEAQLEKSRLLSDRFSAERPKGSFSTLEIQRTEQGDSAMYLCASSPLDRGWETQYFGPGTRLLVL.

This chain joins TRBV6-1 and TRBJ2-5, with 10 bases lining up with TRBD2. The CDR3 is made up of 14 amino acids. Germline V gives CDR1 MNHNS, CDR2 SASEGT. V shed 6 bases, J shed 5 bases, and the junction held 6 bases outside the gene matches. CDR3 sequence reads: CASSLLAGLETQYF. The DNA for the CDR3 is TGTGCCAGCAGCTTACTAGCGGGACTGGAGACCCAGTACTTC.

This clone was counted a few times. The chain uses TRBV18 and TRBJ1-1; TRBD1 matches 9 bases. The junction had 13 bases not matched to a gene; V was cut back by 4 bases and J by 7 bases. The CDR3 length is 16 residues. From germline, CDR1 is KGHSH and CDR2 LQKENI. The CDR3 sequence: CASSQGQGRFGGEAFF. The CDR3 nucleotides are TGTGCCAGCTCACAGGGACAGGGAAGATTTGGGGGTGAAGCTTTCTTT.

The chain uses TRBV15 and TRBJ2-7; D might be TRBD1 (5 bases). CDR3 length equals 18 residues. From germline, CDR1 is LNHNV and CDR2 YYDKDF (reference sequence). Deletions cut 0 bases from V and 4 bases from J, with 22 bases between. The CDR3, as DNA: TGTGCCACCAGCAGAGAGGGTGGGCGGACACCGAAAATATACGAGCAGTACTTC. Its protein product is CATSREGGRTPKIYEQYF.

The chain combines TRBV7-9 with TRBJ2-5; TRBD2 agrees at 11 bases. Germline CDR1 reads SEHNR; CDR2 reads FQNEAQ (reference sequence). The CDR3 loop spans 16 amino acids. The trim removed 5 bases at V and 7 bases at J, leaving 12 bases unmatched. The CDR3 is CASSLDLAGGPGTQYF. As DNA, the CDR3 is TGTGCCAGCAGCCTCGATTTAGCGGGAGGGCCAGGGACCCAGTACTTC.